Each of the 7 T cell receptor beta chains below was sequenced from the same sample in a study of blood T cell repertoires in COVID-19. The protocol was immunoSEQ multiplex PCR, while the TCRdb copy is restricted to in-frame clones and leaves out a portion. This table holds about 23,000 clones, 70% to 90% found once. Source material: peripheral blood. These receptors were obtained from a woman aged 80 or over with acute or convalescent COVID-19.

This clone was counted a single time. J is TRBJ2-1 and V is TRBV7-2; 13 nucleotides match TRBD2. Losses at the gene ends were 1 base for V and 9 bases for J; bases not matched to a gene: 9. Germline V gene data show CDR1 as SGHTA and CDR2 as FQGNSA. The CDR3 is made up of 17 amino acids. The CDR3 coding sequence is TGTGCCAGCAGCTTAGATGGACTAGCGGGAGTTTCGAGTGAGCAGTTCTTC. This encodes CASSLDGLAGVSSEQFF. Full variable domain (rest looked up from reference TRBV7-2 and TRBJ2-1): GAGVSQSPSNKVTEKGKDVELRCDPISGHTALYWYRQSLGQGLEFLIYFQGNSAPDKSGLPSDRFSAERTGGSVSTLTIQRTQQEDSAVYLCASSLDGLAGVSSEQFFGPGTRLTVL.

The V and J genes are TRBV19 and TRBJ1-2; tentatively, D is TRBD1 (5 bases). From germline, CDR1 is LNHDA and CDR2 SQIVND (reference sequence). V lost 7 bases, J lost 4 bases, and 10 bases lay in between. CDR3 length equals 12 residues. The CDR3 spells CASNRDSYGYTF. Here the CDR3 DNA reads TGTGCCAGTAACCGGGACTCCTATGGCTACACCTTC.

This chain's CDR3 is CASSPGDYGYTF. The CDR3 nucleotides are TGTGCCAGCAGCCCCGGGGATTATGGCTACACCTTC. The rearrangement uses TRBV3-1 (or the pseudogene TRBV3-2) and TRBJ1-2; D call uncertain. Trimming stripped 4 bases from V and 5 bases from J, with 8 bases between. Germline V gene lookup returns CDR1 LGHDT and CDR2 YNNKEL (reference sequence). The CDR3 spans 12 residues.

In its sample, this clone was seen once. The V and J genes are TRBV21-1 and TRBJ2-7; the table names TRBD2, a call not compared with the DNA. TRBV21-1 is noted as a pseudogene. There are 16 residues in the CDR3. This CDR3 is CASSTEAGARTYEQYF. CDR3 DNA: TGTGCCAGCAGCACTGAAGCGGGAGCCAGAACCTACGAGCAGTACTTC.

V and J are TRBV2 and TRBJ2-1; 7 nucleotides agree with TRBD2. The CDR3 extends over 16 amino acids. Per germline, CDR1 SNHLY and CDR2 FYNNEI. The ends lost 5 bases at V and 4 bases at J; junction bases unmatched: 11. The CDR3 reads CASSRGGTPPYNEQFF. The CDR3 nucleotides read TGTGCCAGCAGTAGGGGAGGGACTCCTCCATACAATGAGCAGTTCTTC.

For the CDR3, the DNA is TGTGCCAGCAGCTTGGATTTCGACAGATATCAGCCCCAGCATTTT. Encoded protein: CASSLDFDRYQPQHF. The chain links TRBV5-5 to TRBJ1-5; D may be TRBD1 (5 bases). CDR1 is SGHKS and CDR2 is YYEKEE in the germline V gene (reference sequence). CDR3 length: 15 residues. The V and J ends lost 0 bases and 5 bases respectively, with 12 bases between them.

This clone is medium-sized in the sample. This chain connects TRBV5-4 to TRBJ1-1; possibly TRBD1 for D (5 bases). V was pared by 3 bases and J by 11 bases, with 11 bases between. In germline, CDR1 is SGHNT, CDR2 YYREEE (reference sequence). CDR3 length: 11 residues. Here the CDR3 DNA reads TGTGCCAGCAGCTCAGGACGACAGGCTTTCTTT. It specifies CASSSGRQAFF.